Following are 30 T cell receptor beta chains from one sample sequenced in a study of T cell responses to AZD1222 COVID-19 vaccine (dated by TCRdb to the early 2020s). The sample's time point label, decoded: baseline before first vaccination. The meaning of the sample's treatment or condition label: meningococcal conjugate vaccine given as trial control. To prepare the library, the immunoSEQ multiplex PCR assay was applied. TCRdb limited this immuneACCESS table to in-frame rearrangements with V and J called. A share of clones is missing; checked studies link under half to unresolved V genes, and the rest is unexplained. Present in this sample are some 140,000 clones, 80% to 90% of which were seen just once. The top ten constitute 4.5% to 6% of the sample. The material was peripheral blood, obtained on day 0 of MenACWY control vaccination. These receptors all stem from an adult in good health.

The chain links TRBV15 to TRBJ1-2, with 8 bases matching TRBD1. Germline CDR1 is LNHNV and CDR2 is YYDKDF (reference sequence). J gave up 6 bases and V 0 bases, and 6 bases lay outside the gene matches. The CDR3 covers 15 residues. This CDR3 reads CATSRDTRTGNGYTF. In DNA form, the CDR3 reads TGTGCCACCAGCAGAGATACTCGGACAGGGAATGGCTACACCTTC.

V usage is TRBV10-3 and J usage is TRBJ2-1, with 9 positions matching TRBD1. The trim removed 3 bases at V and 8 bases at J, leaving 11 bases unmatched. The CDR3 runs 16 residues. The germline V gene encodes CDR1 ENHRY and CDR2 SYGVKD. CDR3 amino acids: CAISDPGQGRDHEQFF. As DNA, the CDR3 is TGTGCCATCAGTGATCCGGGACAGGGAAGGGATCATGAGCAGTTCTTC.

This rearrangement joins TRBV19 to TRBJ2-1; TRBD2 might be the D (5 bases). The V and J ends lost 2 bases and 7 bases respectively, with 12 bases between them. CDR1 is LNHDA, CDR2 SQIVND, per germline (reference sequence). The CDR3 totals 14 residues. The CDR3: CASSIRRVGNEQFF. As DNA, the CDR3 is TGTGCCAGTAGTATACGGCGGGTAGGGAATGAGCAGTTCTTC.

The chain joins TRBV7-2 to TRBJ1-2, with 7 bases fitting TRBD1. The V gene's germline CDR1 is SGHTA and CDR2 FQGNSA. The junction had 12 bases not matched to a gene; V was cut back by 4 bases and J by 4 bases. The CDR3 is 16 residues long. CDR3 region: CASSSGTEQSFYGYTF. For the CDR3, the DNA is TGTGCCAGCAGCTCGGGGACAGAGCAGTCATTCTATGGCTACACCTTC.

The chain has TRBV5-4 and TRBJ2-7, with 9 nucleotides matching TRBD2. CDR1 and CDR2 (germline): SGHNT, YYREEE (reference sequence). Germline trimming cut 4 bases from V and 5 bases from J; bases unmatched to any gene: 10. This CDR3 region has 15 residues. CDR3 loop: CASSQDLAGDHEQYF. In DNA, the CDR3 is TGTGCCAGCAGCCAGGACTTAGCGGGAGATCACGAGCAGTACTTC.

This chain connects TRBV3-1 (or the pseudogene TRBV3-2) to TRBJ2-2; 7 bases line up with TRBD1. The V segment lost 2 bases and the J segment 7 bases; nucleotides outside the gene matches: 16. CDR1 and CDR2 from the germline V gene are LGHDT and YNNKEL (reference sequence). This CDR3 has 18 residues. The CDR3 DNA reads TGTGCCAGCAGCCAACTCCGGGACAGAGGAGGAATAGTCGGGGAGCTGTTTTTT. This sequence encodes CASSQLRDRGGIVGELFF.

This rearrangement joins TRBV7-2 to TRBJ1-5; 7 bases agree with TRBD1. The CDR3 runs 16 residues. CDR1 is SGHTA, CDR2 FQGNSA, per germline. With 3 bases clipped from V and 1 base from J, the junction kept 6 bases outside the gene matches. CDR3 sequence: CASSFTGTVSNQPQHF. The CDR3 region has the DNA TGTGCCAGCAGCTTTACCGGGACAGTGAGCAATCAGCCCCAGCATTTT.

The V gene is TRBV28, the J gene TRBJ1-5, with TRBD1 matching 10 bases. CDR1 MDHEN and CDR2 SYDVKM come from the germline V gene. CDR3 size: 17 residues. The V and J ends lost 6 bases and 0 bases, in that order; junction bases with no gene match: 8. CDR3 sequence reads: CASRGRTGGGSNQPQHF. In DNA, the CDR3 is TGTGCCAGCAGGGGGAGGACAGGGGGAGGTAGCAATCAGCCCCAGCATTTT.

V gene TRBV19 combines with J gene TRBJ2-2, with TRBD2 matching 13 bases. This CDR3 is built from 19 residues. Germline V gene lookup returns CDR1 LNHDA and CDR2 SQIVND (reference sequence). The V gene end was trimmed by 4 bases and the J gene end by 0 bases; junction bases not matched to a gene: 8. CDR3 DNA sequence: TGTGCCAGTAGTAGCAAGGGACTAGCGGGACCCACGAACACCGGGGAGCTGTTTTTT. It translates to CASSSKGLAGPTNTGELFF.

The chain combines TRBV6-6 with TRBJ2-2; D call uncertain. The V gene's germline CDR1 is MNHNY and CDR2 SVGAGI (reference sequence). The CDR3 is made up of 14 amino acids. Trimming shortened V by 8 bases and J by 1 base, and 11 bases separated the two germline ends. CDR3 DNA sequence: TGTGCCAGCGGCCCACTGAAGAACACCGGGGAGCTGTTTTTT. It specifies CASGPLKNTGELFF.

This chain uses TRBV27 with TRBJ2-7; the match to TRBD1 covers 7 bases. CDR1 and CDR2 (germline): MNHEY, SMNVEV (reference sequence). J gave up 3 bases and V 5 bases, and 10 bases lay outside the gene matches. The CDR3 extends over 15 amino acids. The CDR3: CASSPRTGSGYEQYF. The CDR3 region has the DNA TGTGCCAGCAGTCCTCGGACAGGTTCAGGCTACGAGCAGTACTTC.

This chain joins TRBV7-9 and TRBJ2-3; D possibly corresponds to TRBD1 (7 bases). The V and J ends lost 10 bases and 2 bases respectively, with 13 bases between them. The CDR3 spans 13 residues. Per the germline V gene, CDR1 is SEHNR and CDR2 is FQNEAQ (reference sequence). The CDR3 protein is CAIAGGLTDTQYF. CDR3 coding DNA: TGTGCCATCGCAGGGGGACTCACAGATACGCAGTATTTT.

The chain links TRBV6-6 to TRBJ2-7, with 7 bases that match TRBD1. The germline CDR1 and CDR2 sequences are MNHNY and SVGAGI (reference sequence). CDR3 length: 14 residues. Trimming at V came to 11 bases and at J to 4 bases, leaving 14 bases not matched to a gene. For the CDR3, the DNA is TGTGCCGCAACGACAGGGATAAAGGCTTACGAGCAGTACTTC. Protein: CAATTGIKAYEQYF.

This sequence joins TRBV28 and TRBJ2-7, with D perhaps matching TRBD1 or TRBD2 (6 bases each). V lost 6 bases and J 5 bases, leaving 23 bases between the germline ends. Germline V gene lookup returns CDR1 MDHEN and CDR2 SYDVKM. This CDR3 spans 16 amino acids. This CDR3 reads CASSPRGQGGRDEQYF. In DNA form, the CDR3 reads TGTGCCAGCAGCCCCCGGGGGCAGGGAGGAAGGGACGAGCAGTACTTC.

The chain carries TRBV15 and TRBJ1-4; 12 nucleotides align to TRBD1. CDR1 and CDR2 (germline): LNHNV, YYDKDF (reference sequence). CDR3 length: 18 residues. V lost 0 bases to trimming and J lost 3 bases; unmatched junction nucleotides: 5. The CDR3, as DNA: TGTGCCACCAGCAGAGACGGGACAGGGGGCATATCTAATGAAAAACTGTTTTTT. Its protein product is CATSRDGTGGISNEKLFF.

The chain has TRBV12-3 or TRBV12-4 and TRBJ2-5; no firm D call. The V end lost 3 bases, the J end lost 5 bases, and 7 bases lay between the germline ends. This CDR3 region has 12 residues. CDR3 DNA sequence: TGTGCCAGCAGTTTTGGGCGCGAGACCCAGTACTTC. It codes for CASSFGRETQYF.

This clone was recorded only once. The CDR3 bases are TGTGCCAGCACCGGGACAGGGGGGGGCTATGGCTACACCTTC. The encoded protein is CASTGTGGGYGYTF. This rearrangement joins TRBV2 to TRBJ1-2; 11 positions match TRBD1. This CDR3 spans 14 amino acids. Germline V CDR1 and CDR2: SNHLY, FYNNEI. V shed 7 bases, J shed 4 bases, and the junction held 5 bases outside the gene matches.

The rearrangement uses TRBV7-2 and TRBJ2-1; 11 bases fit TRBD2. V gave up 5 bases and J gave up 3 bases; unmatched junction bases: 6. The germline V gene encodes CDR1 SGHTA and CDR2 FQGNSA. This CDR3 region has 16 residues. This CDR3 is CASSLRLAGLYNEQFF. In DNA, the CDR3 is TGTGCCAGCAGCCTACGACTAGCGGGACTCTACAATGAGCAGTTCTTC.

Written as DNA, the CDR3 is TGTGCCAGCAGCTTAAGTCTGGGGGGCGGTAATGAAAAACTGTTTTTT. Its protein product is CASSLSLGGGNEKLFF. This chain connects TRBV11-2 to TRBJ1-4; maybe TRBD1 (6 bases). The V end lost 2 bases, the J end lost 4 bases, and 14 bases lay between the germline ends. The CDR3 has 16 amino acids. Per the germline V gene, CDR1 is SGHAT and CDR2 is FQNNGV.

This sequence joins TRBV9 and TRBJ2-1, with 9 nucleotides matching TRBD2. CDR3 size: 16 residues. With V trimmed by 4 bases and J by 6 bases, 11 bases remained unmatched. Germline V gene sequence: CDR1 SGDLS, CDR2 YYNGEE. Written as DNA, the CDR3 is TGTGCCAGCAGCTTCTTGCGGGAGGGCCTTGGCAATGAGCAGTTCTTC. Encoded protein: CASSFLREGLGNEQFF.

The chain recombines TRBV27 with TRBJ2-7; weak D call: TRBD1 (7 bases). This CDR3 contains 14 residues. Trimming took off 3 bases at V and 3 bases at J, with 12 bases between the two ends. Looked up from germline, CDR1 is MNHEY and CDR2 is SMNVEV (reference sequence). The CDR3: CASSLGGQIYEQYF. The CDR3 DNA sequence: TGTGCCAGCAGTTTGGGGGGACAGATCTACGAGCAGTACTTC.

This clone showed up just once. The chain carries TRBV10-3 and TRBJ1-2; TRBD1 agrees at 7 bases. Trimming at V came to 8 bases and at J to 2 bases, leaving 11 bases not matched to a gene. The CDR3 consists of 15 residues. CDR1 and CDR2 from the germline V gene are ENHRY and SYGVKD. CDR3 in DNA: TGTGCCATCGCCGAGGGGACAGATAAAAACTATGGCTACACCTTC. Translated, it gives CAIAEGTDKNYGYTF.

The rearrangement joins TRBV5-1 to TRBJ2-7; 8 bases line up with TRBD1. Germline CDR1 is SGHRS and CDR2 is YFSETQ. V shed 0 bases, J shed 0 bases, and the junction held 2 bases outside the gene matches. The CDR3 loop spans 15 amino acids. This chain's CDR3 is CASSLGQGFSYEQYF. The CDR3 region has the DNA TGCGCCAGCAGCTTGGGACAGGGGTTCTCCTACGAGCAGTACTTC.

The rearrangement uses TRBV5-5 and TRBJ2-2; 10 bases agree with TRBD2. The CDR3 runs 16 residues. CDR1 and CDR2 from the germline V gene are SGHKS and YYEKEE (reference sequence). The junction had 3 bases not matched to a gene; V was cut back by 0 bases and J by 4 bases. This CDR3 reads CASSLGLAGATGELFF. CDR3 sequence (DNA): TGTGCCAGCAGCTTGGGTCTAGCGGGAGCCACCGGGGAGCTGTTTTTT.

V is TRBV7-3 and J is TRBJ1-1; 8 bases map to TRBD1. The CDR3 is made up of 14 amino acids. From germline, CDR1 is SGHTA and CDR2 FQGTGA. The J segment lost 1 base and the V segment lost 8 bases, leaving 6 bases of the junction unmatched. The DNA of the CDR3 is TGTGCCAGCCGCGACAGGGGAGGGAACACTGAAGCTTTCTTT. Translated: CASRDRGGNTEAFF.

This chain connects TRBV19 to TRBJ1-6; D gene unclear. The V gene lost 9 bases and the J gene lost 0 bases, with 9 bases spanning the gap. This CDR3 spans 14 amino acids. Germline CDR1 LNHDA, CDR2 SQIVND (reference sequence). Written as DNA, the CDR3 is TGTGCCAGCCGATCTAGCTCCTATAATTCACCCCTCCACTTT. This codes for CASRSSSYNSPLHF.

In this sample, this clone turned up a few times. This sequence joins TRBV4-3 and TRBJ1-2; 8 bases line up with TRBD1. This CDR3 is 15 amino acids long. Germline assignment: CDR1 LGHNA and CDR2 YSLEER. V trimming: 1 base; J trimming: 4 bases; junction bases outside the gene matches: 5. The CDR3 DNA sequence: TGCGCCAGCAGCCAAGGGGCAGGGGGCCGCTATGGCTACACCTTC. Amino acid sequence: CASSQGAGGRYGYTF.

In regard to this clone: Other nucleotide sequences in the sample specify the same CDR3. The chain is built from TRBV6-5 and TRBJ1-1; 9 bases are a match to TRBD1. Trimming removed 3 bases from V and 5 bases from J; junction bases left unmatched: 7. The germline CDR1 and CDR2 sequences are MNHEY and SVGAGI. The CDR3 is made up of 15 amino acids. Here the CDR3 reads CASSYSRQGGTEAFF. CDR3 nucleotides: TGTGCCAGCAGTTATAGCCGACAGGGGGGGACTGAAGCTTTCTTT.

The chain uses TRBV24-1 and TRBJ2-1, with 11 bases matching TRBD2. The CDR3 is 15 amino acids. Germline trimming cut 10 bases from V and 9 bases from J; bases unmatched to any gene: 13. The germline V gene encodes CDR1 KGHDR and CDR2 SFDVKD. The CDR3: CATELAGGPSSEQFF. DNA of the CDR3: TGTGCCACGGAATTAGCGGGAGGGCCATCTAGTGAGCAGTTCTTC.

The chain joins TRBV7-9 to TRBJ1-1; the match to TRBD1 covers 7 bases. Germline V gives CDR1 SEHNR, CDR2 FQNEAQ (reference sequence). J lost 2 bases, V lost 5 bases, and 5 bases had no gene match. The length of the CDR3 is 14 residues. The DNA of the CDR3 is TGTGCCAGCAGCAGGGGACAGATCAACACTGAAGCTTTCTTT. It is translated as CASSRGQINTEAFF.